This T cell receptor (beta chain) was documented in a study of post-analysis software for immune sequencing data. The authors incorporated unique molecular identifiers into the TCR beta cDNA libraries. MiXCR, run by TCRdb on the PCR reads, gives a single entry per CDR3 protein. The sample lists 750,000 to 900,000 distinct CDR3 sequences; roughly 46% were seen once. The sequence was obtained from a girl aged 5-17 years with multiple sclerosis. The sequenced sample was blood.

The CDR3 nucleotides are TGCGCCAGCAGCTTGTCGCGGCCCCCTGACAATGAGCAGTTCTTC. It specifies CASSLSRPPDNEQFF. V gene TRBV5-1 combines with J gene TRBJ2-1; D not certain. Between the trimmed V and J ends, which lost 1 base and 5 bases, there was a span of 13 bases. Per the germline V gene, CDR1 is SGHRS and CDR2 is YFSETQ. CDR3 length equals 15 residues.